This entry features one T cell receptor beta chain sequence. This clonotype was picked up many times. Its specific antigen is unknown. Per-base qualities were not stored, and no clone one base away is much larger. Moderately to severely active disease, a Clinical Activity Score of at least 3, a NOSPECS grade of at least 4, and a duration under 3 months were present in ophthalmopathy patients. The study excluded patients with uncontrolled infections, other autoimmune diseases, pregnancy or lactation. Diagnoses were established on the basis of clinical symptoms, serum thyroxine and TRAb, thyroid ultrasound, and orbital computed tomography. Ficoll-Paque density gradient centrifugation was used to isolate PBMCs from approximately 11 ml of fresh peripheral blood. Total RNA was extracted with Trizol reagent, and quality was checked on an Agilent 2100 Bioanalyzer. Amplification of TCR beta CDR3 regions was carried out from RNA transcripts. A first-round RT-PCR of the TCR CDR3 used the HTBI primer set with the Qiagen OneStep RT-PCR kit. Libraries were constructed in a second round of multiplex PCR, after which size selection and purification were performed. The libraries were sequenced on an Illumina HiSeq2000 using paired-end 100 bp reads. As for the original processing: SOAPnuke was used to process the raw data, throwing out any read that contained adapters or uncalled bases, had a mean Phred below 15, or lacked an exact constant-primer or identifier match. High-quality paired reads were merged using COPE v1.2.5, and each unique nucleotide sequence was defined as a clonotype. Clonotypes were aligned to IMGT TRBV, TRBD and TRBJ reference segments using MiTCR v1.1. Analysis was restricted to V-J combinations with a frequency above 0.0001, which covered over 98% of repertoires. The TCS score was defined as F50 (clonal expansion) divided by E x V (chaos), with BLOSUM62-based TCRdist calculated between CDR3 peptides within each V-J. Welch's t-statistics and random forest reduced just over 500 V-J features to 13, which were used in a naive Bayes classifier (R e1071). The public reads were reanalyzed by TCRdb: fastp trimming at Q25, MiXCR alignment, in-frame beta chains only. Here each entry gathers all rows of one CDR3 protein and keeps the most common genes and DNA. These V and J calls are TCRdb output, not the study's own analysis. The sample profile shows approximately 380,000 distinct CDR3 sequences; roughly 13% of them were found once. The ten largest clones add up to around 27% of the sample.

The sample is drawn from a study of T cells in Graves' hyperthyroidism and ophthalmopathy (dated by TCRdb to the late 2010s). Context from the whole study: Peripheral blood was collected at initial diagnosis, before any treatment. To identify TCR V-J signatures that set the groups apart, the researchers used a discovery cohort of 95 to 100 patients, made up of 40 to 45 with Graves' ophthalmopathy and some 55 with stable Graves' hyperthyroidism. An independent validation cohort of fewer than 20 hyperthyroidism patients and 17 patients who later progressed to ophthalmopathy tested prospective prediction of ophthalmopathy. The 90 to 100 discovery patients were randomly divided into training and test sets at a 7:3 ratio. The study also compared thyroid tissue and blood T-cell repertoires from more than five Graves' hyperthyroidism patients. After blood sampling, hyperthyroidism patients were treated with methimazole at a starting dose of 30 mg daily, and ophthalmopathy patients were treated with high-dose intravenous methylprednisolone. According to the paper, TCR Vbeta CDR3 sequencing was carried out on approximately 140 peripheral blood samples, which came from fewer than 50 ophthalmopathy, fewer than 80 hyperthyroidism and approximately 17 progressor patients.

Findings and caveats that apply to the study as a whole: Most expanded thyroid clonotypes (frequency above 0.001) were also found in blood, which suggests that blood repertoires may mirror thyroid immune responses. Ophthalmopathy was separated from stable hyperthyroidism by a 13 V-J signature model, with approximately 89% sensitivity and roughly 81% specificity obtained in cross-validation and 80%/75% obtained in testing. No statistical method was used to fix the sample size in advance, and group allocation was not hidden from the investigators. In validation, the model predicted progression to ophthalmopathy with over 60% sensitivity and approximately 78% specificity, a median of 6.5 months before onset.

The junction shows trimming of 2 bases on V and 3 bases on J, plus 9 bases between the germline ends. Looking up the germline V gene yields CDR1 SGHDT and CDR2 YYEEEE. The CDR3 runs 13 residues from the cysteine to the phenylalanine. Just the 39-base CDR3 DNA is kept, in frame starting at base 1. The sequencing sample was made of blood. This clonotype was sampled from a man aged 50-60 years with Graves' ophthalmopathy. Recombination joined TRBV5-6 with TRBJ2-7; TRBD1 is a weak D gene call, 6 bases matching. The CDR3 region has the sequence CASSFIQGYEQYF. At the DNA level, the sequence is TGTGCCAGCAGCTTTATACAGGGCTACGAGCAGTACTTC.